The 28 T cell receptor beta chains presented below share a single source sample, sequenced in a study of identical twins. TCRdb processed the 5' RACE reads anew with MiXCR; each CDR3 protein has one entry. The sample lists 460,000 or so distinct CDR3 sequences, 14% occurring once. In addition, the sample was reused for a study of yellow fever vaccine responses in identical twins.

The sequenced material came from CD4+ T cells sorted from blood. These receptors all stem from a woman younger than 30 in good health.

This clonotype has just a few counts. The chain links TRBV19 to TRBJ2-1; D uncertain. Trimming cost V 3 bases and J 9 bases, with 9 bases left between them. Germline V gene sequence: CDR1 LNHDA, CDR2 SQIVND (reference sequence). The CDR3 consists of 12 residues. CDR3 amino acids: CASSIPLREQFF. The CDR3 nucleotides read TGTGCCAGTAGTATCCCCCTGCGTGAGCAGTTCTTC.

CDR3: CATSDFTGAEQYF. CDR3 nucleotide sequence: TGTGCCACCAGTGATTTTACAGGGGCCGAGCAGTACTTC. The chain joins TRBV24-1 to TRBJ2-7; 7 nucleotides agree with TRBD1. The CDR3 extends over 13 amino acids. Germline V CDR1 and CDR2: KGHDR, SFDVKD. V lost 1 base and J lost 6; bases outside the gene matches: 2.

At least ten counts were recorded for this clonotype. The J gene is TRBJ2-4, the V gene TRBV12-3 or TRBV12-4; D is perhaps TRBD1 (5 bases). The CDR3 contains 13 residues. V gave up 6 bases and J gave up 4 bases, with 10 bases separating them. For the CDR3, the DNA is TGTGCCAGCAGCCCTGACAGAAAAAACATTCAGTACTTC. The encoded protein is CASSPDRKNIQYF.

J is TRBJ2-1 and V is TRBV7-2; D not resolved. Trimming took 3 bases from V and 5 from J, leaving 5 bases between them. Germline V gives CDR1 SGHTA, CDR2 FQGNSA. CDR3 length equals 12 residues. In DNA, the CDR3 is TGTGCCAGCAGCTTTATCGACAATGAGCAGTTCTTC. Its translation: CASSFIDNEQFF.

This rearrangement joins TRBV4-3 to TRBJ2-2, with 9 bases aligning to TRBD2. The CDR3 is 20 amino acids. With V trimmed by 0 bases and J by 6 bases, 17 bases remained unmatched. Per germline, CDR1 LGHNA and CDR2 YSLEER. For the CDR3, the DNA is TGCGCCAGCAGCCAAGATCTACTAGCGGGTGGGTCCTTAACCTCCGGGGAGCTGTTTTTT. Translating gives CASSQDLLAGGSLTSGELFF.

The rearrangement joins TRBV28 to TRBJ1-2, with D unclear. V gave up 6 bases and J gave up 2 bases, with 13 bases separating them. The CDR3 runs 14 residues. Germline V gene data show CDR1 as MDHEN and CDR2 as SYDVKM. CDR3: CASSQPEKNYGYTF. CDR3 nucleotide sequence: TGTGCCAGCAGCCAACCCGAGAAAAACTATGGCTACACCTTC.

The chain carries TRBV13 and TRBJ2-3; a possible D gene is TRBD1 (6 bases). Trimming left V 5 bases short and J 1 base short, with 10 bases between. Germline V gene data show CDR1 as PRHDT and CDR2 as FYEKMQ (reference sequence). This CDR3 has 14 amino acids. This CDR3 reads CASSPGQRTDTQYF. In DNA form, the CDR3 reads TGTGCCAGCAGCCCCGGACAGCGCACAGATACGCAGTATTTT.

The V call is TRBV11-2, the J call TRBJ2-1, with D hard to call. The CDR3 loop spans 14 amino acids. Germline assignment: CDR1 SGHAT and CDR2 FQNNGV. V lost 6 bases and J 0 bases, leaving 9 bases between the germline ends. In nucleotides, the CDR3 is TGTGCCAGCAGAGAATCCAGCTCCTACAATGAGCAGTTCTTC. Protein: CASRESSSYNEQFF.

This clonotype was observed a few times. V usage is TRBV3-1 and J usage is TRBJ2-1, with D perhaps being TRBD1 or TRBD2 (6 bases each). The germline V and J ends were trimmed by 5 bases and 4 bases, with 15 bases remaining between them. This CDR3 is built from 15 residues. The germline gives CDR1 LGHDT, CDR2 YNNKEL (reference sequence). CDR3 amino acids: CASSDGGPIYNEQFF. The CDR3 nucleotides read TGTGCCAGCAGCGATGGGGGGCCAATATACAATGAGCAGTTCTTC.

This clonotype was counted between two and nine times. The V and J genes are TRBV24-1 and TRBJ2-1; 9 bases fit TRBD1. The CDR3 loop spans 15 amino acids. The V and J ends lost 7 bases and 7 bases, in that order; junction bases with no gene match: 10. Germline CDR1 and CDR2: KGHDR and SFDVKD. Here the CDR3 reads CATSPSGQGWNEQFF. In DNA, the CDR3 is TGTGCCACCAGCCCCTCGGGACAGGGATGGAATGAGCAGTTCTTC.

This clonotype was found many times. This chain uses TRBV29-1 with TRBJ2-7; 9 bases are a match to TRBD1. Germline V gene sequence: CDR1 SQVTM, CDR2 ANQGSEA. J gave up 5 bases and V 6 bases, and 5 bases lay outside the gene matches. This CDR3 has 12 residues. In DNA, the CDR3 is TGCAGCGTCACAACAGGGGGCCACGAGCAGTACTTC. It is translated as CSVTTGGHEQYF.

V gene TRBV10-3 combines with J gene TRBJ2-3, with D maybe TRBD2 (7 bases). Germline assignment: CDR1 ENHRY and CDR2 SYGVKD. Trimming stripped 5 bases from V and 0 bases from J, with 12 bases between. The CDR3 sequence is 15 residues long. As DNA, the CDR3 is TGTGCCATCAGTTTGGGGGGGCCTAGCACAGATACGCAGTATTTT. This translates into CAISLGGPSTDTQYF.

This clonotype has just a few counts. V usage is TRBV29-1 and J usage is TRBJ2-1; possibly TRBD2 for D (6 bases). The CDR3 is 16 residues long. Germline lookup yields CDR1 SQVTM and CDR2 ANQGSEA. The germline V and J ends were trimmed by 7 bases and 6 bases, with 25 bases remaining between them. The CDR3 is CSAHPRGREMGNEQFF. The CDR3 DNA reads as TGCAGCGCCCACCCTAGAGGCCGGGAGATGGGCAATGAGCAGTTCTTC.

There are a few counts of this clonotype. J is TRBJ1-4 and V is TRBV5-5; D ambiguous. In germline, CDR1 is SGHKS, CDR2 YYEKEE (reference sequence). This CDR3 has 15 residues. V lost 4 bases and J 3 bases, leaving 13 bases between the germline ends. This CDR3 reads CASSPILGPNEKLFF. CDR3 nucleotides: TGTGCCAGCAGCCCGATACTAGGGCCTAATGAAAAACTGTTTTTT.

This clonotype occurred a few times. The chain links TRBV4-3 to TRBJ2-7; D uncertain. The V end was cut by 0 bases, the J end by 3 bases, with 12 bases between. This CDR3 comprises 15 residues. Per the germline V gene, CDR1 is LGHNA and CDR2 is YSLEER. The CDR3 DNA reads TGCGCCAGCAGCCAAGATAGGGCGGCCTACTACGAGCAGTACTTC. It specifies CASSQDRAAYYEQYF.

This clonotype has at least ten counts. V usage is TRBV10-3 and J usage is TRBJ2-7; D not certain. CDR3 length: 14 residues. With 2 bases removed from V and 2 bases from J, the gap between germline ends came to 10 bases. Germline CDR1 and CDR2: ENHRY and SYGVKD. The CDR3 spells CAISEIGGTYEQYF. For the CDR3, the DNA is TGTGCCATCAGTGAGATAGGCGGAACCTACGAGCAGTACTTC.

This clonotype came up once. The gene calls are TRBV4-1 and TRBJ2-5; 11 bases fit TRBD2. Germline V gives CDR1 MGHRA, CDR2 YSYEKL. With V trimmed by 4 bases and J by 5 bases, 15 bases remained unmatched. The length of the CDR3 is 18 residues. The CDR3 sequence: CASSPPPGLAGLGETQYF. The DNA of the CDR3 is TGCGCCAGCAGCCCCCCCCCAGGACTAGCGGGCCTTGGGGAGACCCAGTACTTC.

This clonotype has just a few counts. The gene calls are TRBV28 and TRBJ2-7, with D perhaps given as TRBD1 or TRBD2 (5 bases each). CDR3 length: 16 residues. V lost 5 bases to trimming and J lost 0 bases, with 17 bases between them. Germline CDR1 and CDR2: MDHEN and SYDVKM. Here the CDR3 reads CASSPARDRSSYEQYF. The CDR3 nucleotides are TGTGCCAGCAGTCCAGCCCGGGACCGGAGCTCCTACGAGCAGTACTTC.

This clonotype was seen a few times. The CDR3 loop reads CASTFGTSGRGPQETQYF. In DNA, the CDR3 is TGTGCCAGCACCTTCGGGACTAGCGGGAGGGGACCCCAAGAGACCCAGTACTTC. The genes are TRBV11-1 and TRBJ2-5; 16 bases are shared with TRBD2. J lost 1 base, V lost 7 bases, and 9 bases had no gene match. CDR1 SGHAT and CDR2 FQDESV come from the germline V gene (reference sequence). The CDR3 consists of 18 residues.

This clonotype has more than one count but fewer than ten. The V and J genes are TRBV6-2 or TRBV6-3 and TRBJ2-4; D call uncertain. Germline V gives CDR1 MNHEY, CDR2 SVGEGT. V was pared by 7 bases and J by 0 bases, with 13 bases between. This CDR3 has 15 amino acids. The CDR3 bases are TGTGCCAGCAAACCTCCGAACGCAGCCAAAAACATTCAGTACTTC. Translating gives CASKPPNAAKNIQYF.

The chain combines TRBV5-1 with TRBJ2-5, with 8 positions matching TRBD1. V was clipped by 4 bases and J by 4 bases; unmatched bases: 9. The CDR3 is 15 residues long. Germline-derived CDR1 and CDR2 are SGHRS and YFSETQ. In DNA form, the CDR3 reads TGCGCCAGCAGCCAGGGGGCAGGGGAAGGAGAGACCCAGTACTTC. It specifies CASSQGAGEGETQYF.

This sequence joins TRBV29-1 and TRBJ2-3; 13 nucleotides align to TRBD2. The ends lost 6 bases at V and 4 bases at J; junction bases unmatched: 7. This CDR3 has 15 amino acids. The germline CDR1 and CDR2 sequences are SQVTM and ANQGSEA. The CDR3 nucleotides read TGCAGCGTGACCGGGACTAGCGGGGATGCAGATACGCAGTATTTT. Protein sequence: CSVTGTSGDADTQYF.

The rearrangement joins TRBV3-1 to TRBJ2-2; the D is unclear. CDR1 and CDR2 from the germline V gene are LGHDT and YNNKEL (reference sequence). Between the trimmed V and J ends, which lost 0 bases and 0 bases, there was a span of 5 bases. There are 15 residues in the CDR3. CDR3 in amino acids: CASSQDLPNTGELFF. In DNA, the CDR3 is TGTGCCAGCAGCCAAGATCTCCCGAACACCGGGGAGCTGTTTTTT.

The V call is TRBV6-5, the J call TRBJ2-3; TRBD2 aligns across 13 bases. Germline-derived CDR1 and CDR2 are MNHEY and SVGAGI. After removal of 2 bases from V and 5 bases from J, the junction contained 4 bases not matched to a gene. The CDR3 runs to 16 residues. The chain's CDR3 is CASSYQGLAGLDTQYF. CDR3 DNA sequence: TGTGCCAGCAGTTACCAGGGACTAGCGGGATTAGATACGCAGTATTTT.

This clonotype was seen more than once but under ten times. The V gene is TRBV2, the J gene TRBJ2-5; no clear D gene. The V gene lost 6 bases and the J gene lost 1 base, with 6 bases spanning the gap. The CDR3 is 12 residues long. Germline V gene sequence: CDR1 SNHLY, CDR2 FYNNEI. The CDR3 region is CASRRVQETQYF. The CDR3 region has the DNA TGTGCCAGCAGAAGGGTCCAAGAGACCCAGTACTTC.

The chain joins TRBV10-2 to TRBJ2-3, with D unclear. Germline V gene sequence: CDR1 WSHSY, CDR2 SAAADI. V lost 3 bases and J 1 base, leaving 5 bases between the germline ends. This CDR3 has 13 amino acids. CDR3 protein: CASSDQGTDTQYF. CDR3 nucleotide sequence: TGCGCCAGCAGTGATCAAGGCACAGATACGCAGTATTTT.

The chain couples TRBV15 to TRBJ2-6, with D maybe TRBD1 (6 bases). V was shortened by 1 base and J by 1 base, with 11 bases between the two germline ends. This CDR3 spans 17 amino acids. Germline CDR1 reads LNHNV; CDR2 reads YYDKDF (reference sequence). The DNA for the CDR3 is TGTGCCACCAGCAGAGTAATTACAGGGTCTGGGGCCAACGTCCTGACTTTC. This encodes CATSRVITGSGANVLTF.

This clonotype was seen many times. This chain joins TRBV24-1 and TRBJ2-3, with 12 bases identical to TRBD2. Germline V gene sequence: CDR1 KGHDR, CDR2 SFDVKD. The CDR3 runs 15 residues. Germline trimming cut 5 bases from V and 4 bases from J; bases unmatched to any gene: 3. The CDR3: CATSVTSGSPDTQYF. The CDR3, as DNA: TGTGCCACCAGTGTGACTAGCGGGAGCCCAGATACGCAGTATTTT.